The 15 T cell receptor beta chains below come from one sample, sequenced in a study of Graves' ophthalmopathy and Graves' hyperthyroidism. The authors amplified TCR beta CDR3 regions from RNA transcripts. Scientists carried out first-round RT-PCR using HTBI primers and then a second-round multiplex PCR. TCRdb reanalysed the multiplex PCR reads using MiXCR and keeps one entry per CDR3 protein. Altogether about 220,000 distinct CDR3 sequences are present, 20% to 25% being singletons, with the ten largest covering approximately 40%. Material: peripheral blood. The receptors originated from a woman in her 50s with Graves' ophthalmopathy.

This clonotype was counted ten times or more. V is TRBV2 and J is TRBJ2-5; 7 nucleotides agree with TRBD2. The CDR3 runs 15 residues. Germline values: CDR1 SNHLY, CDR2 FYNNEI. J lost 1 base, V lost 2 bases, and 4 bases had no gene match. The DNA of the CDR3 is TGTGCCAGCAGTGAACTGACTAGCCTCCAAGAGACCCAGTACTTC. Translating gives CASSELTSLQETQYF.

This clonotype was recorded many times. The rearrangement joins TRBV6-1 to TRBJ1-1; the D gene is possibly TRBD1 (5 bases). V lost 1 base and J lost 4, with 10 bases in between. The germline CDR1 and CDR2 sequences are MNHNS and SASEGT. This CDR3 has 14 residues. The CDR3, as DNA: TGTGCCAGCAGTGAAGTTGGGGGTCCCACTGAAGCTTTCTTT. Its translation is CASSEVGGPTEAFF.

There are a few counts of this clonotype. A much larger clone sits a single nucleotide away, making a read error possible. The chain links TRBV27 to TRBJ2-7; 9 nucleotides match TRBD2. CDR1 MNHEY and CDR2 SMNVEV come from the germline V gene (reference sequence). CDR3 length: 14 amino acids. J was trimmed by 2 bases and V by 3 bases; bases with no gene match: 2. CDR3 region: CASSFRGRAYEQYF. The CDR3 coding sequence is TGTGCCAGCAGTTTTCGCGGGAGGGCCTACGAGCAGTACTTC.

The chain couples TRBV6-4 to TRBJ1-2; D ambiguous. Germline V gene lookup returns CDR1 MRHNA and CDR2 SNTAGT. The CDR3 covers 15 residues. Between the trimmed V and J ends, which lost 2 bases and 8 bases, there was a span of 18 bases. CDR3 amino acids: CASSDGKGDSGGYTF. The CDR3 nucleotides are TGTGCCAGCAGTGACGGAAAGGGCGATTCGGGAGGCTACACCTTC.

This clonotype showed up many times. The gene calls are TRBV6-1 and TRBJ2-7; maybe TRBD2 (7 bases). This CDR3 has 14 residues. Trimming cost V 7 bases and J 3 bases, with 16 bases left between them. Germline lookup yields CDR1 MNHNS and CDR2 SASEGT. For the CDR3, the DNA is TGTGCCAGCACTCCGGTAGGGGGGGACTACGAGCAGTACTTC. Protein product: CASTPVGGDYEQYF.

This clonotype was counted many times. The CDR3 reads CSVGGKWGYTF. For the CDR3, the DNA is TGCAGTGTTGGCGGGAAGTGGGGCTACACCTTC. This chain links TRBV20-1 with TRBJ1-2, with D hard to call. Germline assignment: CDR1 DFQATT and CDR2 SNEGSKA (reference sequence). CDR3 size: 11 residues. The germline V and J ends were trimmed by 7 bases and 8 bases, with 14 bases remaining between them.

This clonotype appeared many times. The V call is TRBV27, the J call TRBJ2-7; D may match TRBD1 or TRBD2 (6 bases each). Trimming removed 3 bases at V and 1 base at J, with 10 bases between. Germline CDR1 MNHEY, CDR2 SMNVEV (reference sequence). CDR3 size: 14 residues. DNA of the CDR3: TGTGCCAGCAGTTTCACAGGGAGGTCCTACGAGCAGTACTTC. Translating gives CASSFTGRSYEQYF.

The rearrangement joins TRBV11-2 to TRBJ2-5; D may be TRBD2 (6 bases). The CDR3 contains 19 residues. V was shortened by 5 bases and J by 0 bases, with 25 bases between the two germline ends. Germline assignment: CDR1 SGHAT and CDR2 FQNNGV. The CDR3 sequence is CASSPRDRPLGGYQETQYF. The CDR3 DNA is TGTGCCAGCAGCCCCCGGGACCGACCTCTTGGGGGGTACCAAGAGACCCAGTACTTC.

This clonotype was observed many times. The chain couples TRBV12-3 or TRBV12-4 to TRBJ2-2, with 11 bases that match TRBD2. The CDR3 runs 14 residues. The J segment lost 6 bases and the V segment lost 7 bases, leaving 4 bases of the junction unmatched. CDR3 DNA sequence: TGTGCCAGCAAGCCGGGACTAGCGGCCGGGGAGCTGTTTTTT. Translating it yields CASKPGLAAGELFF.

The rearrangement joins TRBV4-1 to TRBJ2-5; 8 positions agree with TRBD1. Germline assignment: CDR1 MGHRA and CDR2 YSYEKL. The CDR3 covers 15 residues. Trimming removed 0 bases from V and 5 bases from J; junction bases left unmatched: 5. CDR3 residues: CASSQEPTGEETQYF. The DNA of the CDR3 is TGCGCCAGCAGCCAAGAGCCGACAGGGGAGGAGACCCAGTACTTC.

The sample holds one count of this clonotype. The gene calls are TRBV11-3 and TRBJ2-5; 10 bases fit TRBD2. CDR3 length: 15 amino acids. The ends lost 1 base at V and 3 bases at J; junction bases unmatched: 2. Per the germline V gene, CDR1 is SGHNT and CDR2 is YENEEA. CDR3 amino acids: CASSLVGLAEETQYF. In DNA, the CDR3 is TGTGCCAGCAGCTTAGTTGGACTAGCGGAAGAGACCCAGTACTTC.

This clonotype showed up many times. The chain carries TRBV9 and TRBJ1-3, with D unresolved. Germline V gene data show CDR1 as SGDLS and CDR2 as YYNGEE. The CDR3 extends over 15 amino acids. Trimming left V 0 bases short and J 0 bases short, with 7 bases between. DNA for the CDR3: TGTGCCAGCAGCGTAGATCCTTTCTCTGGAAACACCATATATTTT. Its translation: CASSVDPFSGNTIYF.

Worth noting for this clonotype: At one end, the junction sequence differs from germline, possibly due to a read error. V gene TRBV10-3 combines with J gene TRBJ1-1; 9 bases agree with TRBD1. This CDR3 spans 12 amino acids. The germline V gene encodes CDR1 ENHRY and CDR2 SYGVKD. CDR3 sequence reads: CAAGTGNPEAFF. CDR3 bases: TGTGCCGCAGGGACAGGGAACCCTGAAGCTTTCTTT.

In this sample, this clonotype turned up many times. The DNA of the CDR3 is TGCGCCAGCAGCTTGGCTAAACAGGGGGCTAACTATGGCTACACCTTC. Its protein is CASSLAKQGANYGYTF. The V and J genes are TRBV5-1 and TRBJ1-2; 8 positions match TRBD1. From germline, CDR1 is SGHRS and CDR2 YFSETQ. Germline trimming cut 0 bases from V and 0 bases from J; bases unmatched to any gene: 4. The CDR3 extends over 16 amino acids.

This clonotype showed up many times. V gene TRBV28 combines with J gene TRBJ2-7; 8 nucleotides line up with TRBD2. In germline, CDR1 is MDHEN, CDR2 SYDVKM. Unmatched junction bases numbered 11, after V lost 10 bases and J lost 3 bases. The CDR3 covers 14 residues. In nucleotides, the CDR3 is TGTGCCACTATTAGAACGGGGGGGGACTACGAGCAGTACTTC. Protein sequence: CATIRTGGDYEQYF.